This TCR beta chain was found in a study of cytomegalovirus exposure and HLA in healthy donors. The study, taken as a whole, reports: According to the study, 180 or so TCR beta chains were cytomegalovirus-associated. Rare TCR sequences dominated, though some public TCRs recurred in many donors. In vitro work confirmed that a few CMV-associated chains recognize CMV antigens.

This table comes from immunoSEQ multiplex PCR, and its TCRdb copy is limited to in-frame clones, with some not included. The sample has 200,000 to 250,000 clones, 70% to 90% seen once. Concerning this clone: As yet, its antigen is unknown.

Donors came from a validation cohort of 90 to 150 subjects, distinct from the first 666-subject cohort. J gave up 8 bases and V 10 bases, and 10 bases lay outside the gene matches. This CDR3 spans 13 amino acids. CDR1 is ENHRY and CDR2 is SYGVKD in the germline V gene. The material sequenced was PBMCs. The gene calls are TRBV10-3 and TRBJ2-1; 8 bases fit TRBD2. The TCR comes from a woman between 18 and 29 years old in good health and CMV-seronegative. Written as DNA, the CDR3 is TGTGCCAGCGCAAGCGGGAGTGGAGATGAGCAGTTCTTC. Protein product: CASASGSGDEQFF.